A single sample gave rise to the 5 T cell receptor beta chains below, sequenced in a study of shared clonotypes between healthy human individuals. Here immunoSEQ multiplex PCR was the method, and the copy in TCRdb shows in-frame clones only, minus some. The table records over a million clones, roughly 97% of them present only once. Sequenced material: naive CD4+ T cells sorted from blood. Subset: CD45RA+ positively selected. Receptor source: a man aged 25-40 years in good health.

The chain uses TRBV10-1 and TRBJ2-1; 8 positions agree with TRBD2. The CDR3 consists of 14 residues. J was trimmed by 7 bases and V by 5 bases; bases with no gene match: 7. The germline V gene has CDR1 WNHNN and CDR2 SYGVQD (reference sequence). The CDR3 reads CASSSSGNWNEQFF. CDR3 sequence (DNA): TGCGCCAGCAGTAGTAGCGGGAATTGGAATGAGCAGTTCTTC.

The V and J genes are TRBV6-1 and TRBJ1-5; D gene uncertain. V lost 6 bases to trimming and J lost 4 bases, with 16 bases between them. Germline V gives CDR1 MNHNS, CDR2 SASEGT. The CDR3 totals 15 residues. DNA for the CDR3: TGTGCCAGCAGCCTCGTCCCCACGAGGAATCAGCCCCAGCATTTT. This translates into CASSLVPTRNQPQHF.

In its sample, this clone was seen once. V usage is TRBV29-1 and J usage is TRBJ1-5, with D hard to call. V was shortened by 4 bases and J by 6 bases, with 13 bases between the two germline ends. CDR3 length: 13 residues. The germline V gene encodes CDR1 SQVTM and CDR2 ANQGSEA. In DNA, the CDR3 is TGCAGCGTTGCCGGAGGGAGCGGTCAGCCCCAGCATTTT. Its translation: CSVAGGSGQPQHF.

This clone was seen only once. The chain combines TRBV1 with TRBJ2-3; the D call TRBD2 from the table was never checked on the DNA. TRBV1 is a known pseudogene. This CDR3 contains 17 residues. The CDR3 region has the DNA TGCACCAGCAGCGGACTGACTAGCGGGGCATCCACAGATACGCAGTATTTT. Its protein is CTSSGLTSGASTDTQYF.

The rearrangement links TRBV7-9 to TRBJ2-1; 9 bases match TRBD2. This CDR3 is 15 amino acids long. The V gene end was trimmed by 1 base and the J gene end by 8 bases; junction bases not matched to a gene: 6. Germline V lookup: CDR1 SEHNR, CDR2 FQNEAQ (reference sequence). The CDR3 region has the DNA TGTGCCAGCAGCTTAGAGGCGGGAGGGCGGGATGAGCAGTTCTTC. As protein: CASSLEAGGRDEQFF.